Shown below are 17 T cell receptor beta chains from a single sample sequenced in a study of cytomegalovirus exposure and HLA in healthy donors. 60 Vbeta and 13 Jbeta primers were used in PCR. Clones were sequenced by immunoSEQ multiplex PCR, and TCRdb holds only the in-frame ones, with some missing. The sample includes 99,000 or so clones, 83% of them seen just once. The sequenced sample consisted of PBMCs. The receptor set was obtained from a man aged 18 to 30 in good health and CMV-seronegative.

This clone was counted a single time. The chain links TRBV5-6 to TRBJ1-2; TRBD1 might be the D (6 bases). Trimming left V 0 bases short and J 12 bases short, with 9 bases between. This CDR3 comprises 11 residues. Germline V gene lookup returns CDR1 SGHDT and CDR2 YYEEEE. The CDR3 region is CASSLGDTDTF. CDR3 coding DNA: TGTGCCAGCAGCTTGGGGGACACTGACACCTTC. Looking up the rest from reference TRBV5-6 and TRBJ1-2 gives the full variable domain: DAGVTQSPTHLIKTRGQQVTLRCSPKSGHDTVSWYQQALGQGPQFIFQYYEEEERQRGNFPDRFSGHQFPNYSSELNVNALLLGDSALYLCASSLGDTDTFGSGTRLTVV.

The J gene is TRBJ2-3, the V gene TRBV7-9; possibly TRBD2 for D (5 bases). CDR1 is SEHNR, CDR2 FQNEAQ, per germline (reference sequence). The CDR3 runs to 14 residues. V lost 5 bases, J lost 3 bases, and 12 bases lay in between. The CDR3, as DNA: TGTGCCAGCAGCCCCGCATCGGGGACAGATACGCAGTATTTT. As protein: CASSPASGTDTQYF.

This chain links TRBV7-8 with TRBJ2-7, with D possibly matching TRBD2 (5 bases). Trimming removed 5 bases from V and 1 base from J, with 9 bases in between. The CDR3 sequence is 13 residues long. CDR1 SGHVS and CDR2 FQNEAQ come from the germline V gene. The CDR3 spells CASSLLESYEQYF. CDR3 coding DNA: TGTGCCAGCAGCCTACTAGAATCCTACGAGCAGTACTTC.

This rearrangement joins TRBV19 to TRBJ2-3, with a weak D call TRBD1 (5 bases). This CDR3 contains 15 residues. Germline V gives CDR1 LNHDA, CDR2 SQIVND (reference sequence). V was pared by 3 bases and J by 2 bases, with 12 bases between. The CDR3 sequence: CASSMMAGPTDTQYF. CDR3 sequence (DNA): TGTGCCAGTAGTATGATGGCAGGGCCCACAGATACGCAGTATTTT. Full variable domain (missing parts from reference TRBV19 and TRBJ2-3): DGGITQSPKYLFRKEGQNVTLSCEQNLNHDAMYWYRQDPGQGLRLIYYSQIVNDFQKGDIAEGYSVSREKKESFPLTVTSAQKNPTAFYLCASSMMAGPTDTQYFGPGTRLTVL.

This clone was seen once. V gene TRBV27 combines with J gene TRBJ2-1; perhaps TRBD2 as D (5 bases). The ends were cut back, 2 bases at V and 14 bases at J, with 16 bases in the middle. CDR1 is MNHEY, CDR2 SMNVEV, per germline (reference sequence). The CDR3 has 13 amino acids. In nucleotides, the CDR3 is TGTGCCAGCAGTTTAGGCCAGATGAAGGAGGAGTTCTTC. Amino acids: CASSLGQMKEEFF.

The rearrangement joins TRBV5-6 to TRBJ2-7; 8 nucleotides match TRBD2. With V trimmed by 2 bases and J by 5 bases, 6 bases remained unmatched. Germline CDR1 SGHDT, CDR2 YYEEEE. The CDR3 sequence is 14 residues long. CDR3 residues: CASSFRAGVHEQYF. The DNA of the CDR3 is TGTGCCAGCAGCTTCCGAGCGGGAGTTCACGAGCAGTACTTC.

The chain has TRBV7-3 and TRBJ2-3, with D perhaps TRBD1 (6 bases). The CDR3 extends over 16 amino acids. The germline V gene has CDR1 SGHTA and CDR2 FQGTGA. The V and J ends lost 5 bases and 5 bases respectively, with 20 bases between them. The CDR3 sequence: CASSPHPGTGRDTQYF. The CDR3 DNA sequence: TGTGCCAGCAGCCCCCACCCCGGAACAGGGAGAGATACGCAGTATTTT. Supplemented by reference TRBV7-3 and TRBJ2-3, the full variable domain reads GAGVSQTPSNKVTEKGKYVELRCDPISGHTALYWYRQSLGQGPEFLIYFQGTGAADDSGLPNDRFFAVRPEGSVSTLKIQRTERGDSAVYLCASSPHPGTGRDTQYFGPGTRLTVL.

The chain employs TRBV6-4 and TRBJ2-2, with TRBD1 identical over 7 bases. This CDR3 is built from 15 residues. Germline assignment: CDR1 MRHNA and CDR2 SNTAGT. V lost 6 bases and J lost 5; bases outside the gene matches: 9. This CDR3 is CASSGRSGGTGELFF. CDR3 sequence (DNA): TGTGCCAGCAGCGGCAGGTCAGGGGGTACCGGGGAGCTGTTTTTT.

The chain joins TRBV10-3 to TRBJ2-5; 8 bases map to TRBD1. V shed 6 bases and J 3 bases; nucleotides not matched to a gene: 9. Looked up from germline, CDR1 is ENHRY and CDR2 is SYGVKD. The CDR3 extends over 15 amino acids. DNA for the CDR3: TGTGCCATCAGACCCGACAGGGGTGGTAAAGAGACCCAGTACTTC. Its translation: CAIRPDRGGKETQYF.

This chain uses TRBV10-2 with TRBJ2-1, with 10 bases that match TRBD2. The ends lost 2 bases at V and 4 bases at J; junction bases unmatched: 8. CDR1 and CDR2 (germline): WSHSY, SAAADI. The CDR3 sequence is 17 residues long. CDR3 in amino acids: CASSEEVLAGQYNEQFF. DNA of the CDR3: TGCGCCAGCAGTGAGGAGGTACTAGCGGGGCAATACAATGAGCAGTTCTTC.

The J gene is TRBJ2-1, the V gene TRBV10-3; possible D gene TRBD1, 6 bases. The germline V gene has CDR1 ENHRY and CDR2 SYGVKD. V lost 6 bases and J lost 4, with 16 bases in between. CDR3 length: 15 amino acids. Written as DNA, the CDR3 is TGTGCCATCAGCCCCAACAGGGAAGTTTACAATGAGCAGTTCTTC. Protein: CAISPNREVYNEQFF.

The CDR3 bases are TGTGCCAGCAGCTCGGACTGGAACACCGGGGAGCTGTTTTTT. This sequence encodes CASSSDWNTGELFF. V and J are TRBV7-3 and TRBJ2-2; weak D call: TRBD2 (5 bases). The CDR3 covers 14 residues. V was clipped by 4 bases and J by 1 base, with 7 bases between them. Germline-derived CDR1 and CDR2 are SGHTA and FQGTGA.

The rearrangement joins TRBV25-1 to TRBJ1-5; TRBD1 matches at 7 bases. Germline lookup yields CDR1 MGHDK and CDR2 SYGVNS. V lost 10 bases and J lost 0; bases outside the gene matches: 6. The length of the CDR3 is 14 residues. CDR3 sequence (DNA): TGTGCCACCAGGGGGACAGATAGCAATCAGCCCCAGCATTTT. Its protein is CATRGTDSNQPQHF.

The V and J genes are TRBV5-5 and TRBJ1-1, with D perhaps matching TRBD1 (6 bases). V lost 2 bases and J lost 1, with 6 bases in between. Germline V gives CDR1 SGHKS, CDR2 YYEKEE (reference sequence). The CDR3 covers 13 residues. The CDR3 coding sequence is TGTGCCAGCAGCTTCAGGGGGAACACTGAAGCTTTCTTT. It translates to CASSFRGNTEAFF.

This clone was observed a handful of times. The V call is TRBV7-2, the J call TRBJ1-4, with no clear D. Trimming removed 3 bases at V and 8 bases at J, with 13 bases between. Germline V lookup: CDR1 SGHTA, CDR2 FQGNSA. The CDR3 is 14 amino acids. CDR3: CASSFRQEREKLFF. CDR3 sequence (DNA): TGTGCCAGCAGCTTTCGGCAGGAAAGGGAAAAACTGTTTTTT. Drawing the rest from reference TRBV7-2 and TRBJ1-4, the complete variable domain is GAGVSQSPSNKVTEKGKDVELRCDPISGHTALYWYRQSLGQGLEFLIYFQGNSAPDKSGLPSDRFSAERTGGSVSTLTIQRTQQEDSAVYLCASSFRQEREKLFFGSGTQLSVL.

The V call is TRBV7-2, the J call TRBJ1-1; 7 positions match TRBD1. The CDR3 totals 13 residues. V gave up 4 bases and J gave up 3 bases; unmatched junction bases: 2. CDR1 is SGHTA and CDR2 is FQGNSA in the germline V gene. CDR3 in amino acids: CASSYQGDTEAFF. Here the CDR3 DNA reads TGTGCCAGCAGCTATCAGGGGGACACTGAAGCTTTCTTT.

J is TRBJ2-7 and V is TRBV30; 8 nucleotides agree with TRBD1. From germline, CDR1 is GTSNPN and CDR2 SVGIG (reference sequence). The length of the CDR3 is 13 residues. With V trimmed by 1 base and J by 3 bases, 2 bases remained unmatched. DNA of the CDR3: TGTGCCTGGAGTGAGGGGACAGGCTACGAGCAGTACTTC. Translating it yields CAWSEGTGYEQYF.